Here is one T cell receptor (beta chain) with its context. Antigen specificity is unknown. Then a second PCR, running about 6 to 12 cycles, was carried out with a sample-barcoded 5' primer and a J-beta primer mix. Using its own MiXCR run on the 5' RACE reads, TCRdb lists one record per CDR3 protein. The data hold 1.5 million to 2 million distinct CDR3 sequences, with more than 35% observed a single time. The germline V gene encodes CDR1 SGDLS and CDR2 YYNGEE. Trimming removed 4 bases from V and 5 bases from J; junction bases left unmatched: 10. The length of the CDR3 is 15 residues. These data originate in a study of blood T cells in healthy people across ages. General study results and limits: From one million sequenced T cells, diversity estimates were lower bounds. Per million T cells, TCR beta diversity dropped about linearly as age rose. With donor CMV status unknown, expanded clonotype changes were possibly confounded.

The source of this sequence is a human donor in good health. Sequenced material: blood. This chain joins TRBV9 and TRBJ2-3, with TRBD2 matching over 7 bases. The DNA of the CDR3 is TGTGCCAGCAGCTTAAGCGGGGTGCCGCAAGATACGCAGTATTTT. Protein product: CASSLSGVPQDTQYF.